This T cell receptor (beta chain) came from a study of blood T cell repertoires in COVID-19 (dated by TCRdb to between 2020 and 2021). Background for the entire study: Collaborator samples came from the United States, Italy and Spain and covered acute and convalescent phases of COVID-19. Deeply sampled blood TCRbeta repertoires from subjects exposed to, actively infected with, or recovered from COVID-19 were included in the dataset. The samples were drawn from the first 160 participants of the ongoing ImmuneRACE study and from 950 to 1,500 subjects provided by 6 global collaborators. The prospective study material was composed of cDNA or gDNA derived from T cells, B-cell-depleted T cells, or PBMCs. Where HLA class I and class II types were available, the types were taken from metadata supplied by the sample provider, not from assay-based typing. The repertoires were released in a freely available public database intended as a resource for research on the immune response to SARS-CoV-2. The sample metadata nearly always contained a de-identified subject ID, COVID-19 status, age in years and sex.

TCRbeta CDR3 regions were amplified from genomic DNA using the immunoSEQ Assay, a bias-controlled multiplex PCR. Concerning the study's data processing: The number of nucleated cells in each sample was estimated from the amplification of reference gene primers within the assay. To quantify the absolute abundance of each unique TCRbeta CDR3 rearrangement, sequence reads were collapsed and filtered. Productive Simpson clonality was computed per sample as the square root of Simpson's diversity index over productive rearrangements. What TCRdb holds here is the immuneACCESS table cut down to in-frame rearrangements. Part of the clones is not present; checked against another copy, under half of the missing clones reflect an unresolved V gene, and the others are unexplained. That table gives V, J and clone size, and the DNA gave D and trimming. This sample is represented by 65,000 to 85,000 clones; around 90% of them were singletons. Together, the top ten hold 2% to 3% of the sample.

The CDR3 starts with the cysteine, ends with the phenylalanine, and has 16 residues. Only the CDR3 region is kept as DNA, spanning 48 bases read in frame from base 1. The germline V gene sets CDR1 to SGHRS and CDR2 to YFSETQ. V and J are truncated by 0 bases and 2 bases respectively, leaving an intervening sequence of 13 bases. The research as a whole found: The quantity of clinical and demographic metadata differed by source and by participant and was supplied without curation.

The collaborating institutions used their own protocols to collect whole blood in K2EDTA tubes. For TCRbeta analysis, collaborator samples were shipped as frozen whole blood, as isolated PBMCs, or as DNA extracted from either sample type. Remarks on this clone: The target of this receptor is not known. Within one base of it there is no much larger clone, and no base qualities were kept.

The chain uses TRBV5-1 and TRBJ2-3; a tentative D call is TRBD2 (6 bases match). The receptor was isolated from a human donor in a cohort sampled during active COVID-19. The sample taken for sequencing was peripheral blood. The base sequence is TGCGCCAGCAGCTTGGGTGGCGGGACTTTCACAGATACGCAGTATTTT. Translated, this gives CASSLGGGTFTDTQYF.